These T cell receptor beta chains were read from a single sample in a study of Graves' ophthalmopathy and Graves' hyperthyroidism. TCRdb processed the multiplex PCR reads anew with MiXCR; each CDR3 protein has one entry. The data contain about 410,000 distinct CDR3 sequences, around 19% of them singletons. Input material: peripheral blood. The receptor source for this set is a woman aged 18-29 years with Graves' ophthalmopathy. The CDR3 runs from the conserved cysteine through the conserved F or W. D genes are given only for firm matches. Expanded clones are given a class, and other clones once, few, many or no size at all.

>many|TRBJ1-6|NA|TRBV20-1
CSAVTGLGSPLHF
TGCAGTGCCGTTACAGGGTTGGGTTCACCCCTCCACTTT
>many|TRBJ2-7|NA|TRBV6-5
CASSYSAASYEQYF
TGTGCCAGCAGTTATTCAGCGGCCTCCTACGAGCAGTACTTC
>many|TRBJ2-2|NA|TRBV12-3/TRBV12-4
CASSDRPGELFF
TGTGCCAGCAGCGACAGGCCCGGGGAGCTGTTTTTT
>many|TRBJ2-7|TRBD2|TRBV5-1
CASSLAGKYEQYF
TGCGCCAGCAGCTTAGCGGGAAAGTACGAGCAGTACTTC
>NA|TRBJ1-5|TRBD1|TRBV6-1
CASSADRGHIQPQHF
TGTGCCAGCAGCGCGGACAGGGGGCATATCCAGCCCCAGCATTTT
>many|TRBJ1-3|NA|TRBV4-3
CASSQDPRGLGNTIYF
TGCGCCAGCAGCCAAGACCCCCGGGGGCTCGGAAACACCATATATTTT
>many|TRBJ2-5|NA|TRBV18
CASSPGGLLETQYF
TGTGCCAGCTCACCGGGGGGGCTCCTCGAGACCCAGTACTTC
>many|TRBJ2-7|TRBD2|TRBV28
CASNSGTSLHEQYF
TGTGCCAGCAACTCGGGGACTAGCCTTCACGAGCAGTACTTC
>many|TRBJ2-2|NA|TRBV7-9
CASSSMRELFF
TGTGCCAGCAGCTCGATGCGGGAGCTGTTTTTT
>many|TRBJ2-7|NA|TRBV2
CASSALYEQYF
TGTGCCAGCAGTGCCCTTTACGAGCAGTACTTC
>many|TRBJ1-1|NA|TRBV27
CASSFYRDEFGTEAFF
TGTGCCAGCAGTTTCTACAGGGATGAGTTTGGGACTGAAGCTTTCTTT
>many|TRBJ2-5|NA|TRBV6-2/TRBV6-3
CASRRDPVGTQYF
TGTGCCAGCAGGCGGGACCCCGTAGGGACCCAGTACTTC
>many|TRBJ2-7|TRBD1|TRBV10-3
CAISESDRVYEQYF
TGTGCCATCAGTGAGTCGGACAGGGTCTACGAGCAGTACTTC
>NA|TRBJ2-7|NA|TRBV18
CASSPIKWGAPYEQYF
TGTGCCAGCTCACCAATCAAGTGGGGAGCCCCCTACGAGCAGTACTTC
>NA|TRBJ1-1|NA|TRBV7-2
CASSLAGGAAEAFF
TGTGCCAGCAGCTTAGCGGGTGGCGCGGCTGAAGCTTTCTTT
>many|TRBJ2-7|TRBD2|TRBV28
CASSYRTPGGYEQYF
TGTGCCAGCAGCTACCGGACTCCGGGGGGCTACGAGCAGTACTTC
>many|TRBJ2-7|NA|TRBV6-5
CASSYGVEQYF
TGTGCCAGCAGTTACGGGGTCGAGCAGTACTTC
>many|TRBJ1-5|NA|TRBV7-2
CASSDTLGSGSPQHF
TGTGCCAGCAGCGATACACTGGGGTCCGGGAGCCCCCAGCATTTT
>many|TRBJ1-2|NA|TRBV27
CASSLPGSDYGYTF
TGTGCCAGCAGTTTACCCGGCAGTGACTATGGCTACACCTTC
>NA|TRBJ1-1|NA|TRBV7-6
CASSPPAGVGVKTEAFF
TGTGCCAGCAGCCCCCCGGCGGGGGTTGGAGTAAAAACTGAAGCTTTCTTT
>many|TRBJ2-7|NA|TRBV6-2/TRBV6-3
CASSSFVRGQYF
TGTGCCAGCAGTAGTTTCGTACGAGGGCAGTACTTC
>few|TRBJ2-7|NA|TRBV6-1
CASRARGAGHEQYF
TGTGCCAGCAGGGCCCGTGGGGCGGGTCACGAGCAGTACTTC
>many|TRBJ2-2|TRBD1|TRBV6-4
CASSLIDRVINTGELFF
TGTGCCAGCAGCCTTATCGACAGGGTGATAAACACCGGGGAGCTGTTTTTT
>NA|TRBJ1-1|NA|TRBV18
CASSPSVGEAFF
TGTGCCAGCTCACCATCGGTTGGCGAAGCTTTCTTT
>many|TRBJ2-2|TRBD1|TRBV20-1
CSARVRQGTTGELFF
TGCAGTGCTAGAGTCCGACAGGGGACCACCGGGGAGCTGTTTTTT
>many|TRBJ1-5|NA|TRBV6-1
CASSDVEILNQPQHF
TGTGCCAGCAGTGATGTAGAGATTCTCAATCAGCCCCAGCATTTT
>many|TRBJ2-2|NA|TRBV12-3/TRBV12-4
CASRLFFDLTGELFF
TGTGCCAGCAGACTCTTCTTCGACCTCACCGGGGAGCTGTTTTTT
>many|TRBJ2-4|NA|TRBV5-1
CASSLTSKNIQYF
TGCGCCAGCAGCTTAACAAGCAAAAACATTCAGTACTTC
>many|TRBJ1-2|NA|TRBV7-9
CASTGSSGYTF
TGTGCCAGCACAGGGTCAAGTGGCTACACCTTC
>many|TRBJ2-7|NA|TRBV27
CATSRGQDEQYF
TGTGCCACCTCGAGAGGGCAGGACGAGCAGTACTTC
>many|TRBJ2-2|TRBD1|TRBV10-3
CAISILGTGGTGELFF
TGTGCCATCAGCATCCTCGGGACAGGGGGCACCGGGGAGCTGTTTTTT
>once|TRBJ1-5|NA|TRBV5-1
CASSQGQGHQPQHF
TGCGCCAGCAGCCAAGGCCAGGGACATCAGCCCCAGCATTTT
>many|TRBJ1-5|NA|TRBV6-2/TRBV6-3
CASSYSRAGGNQPQHF
TGTGCCAGCAGTTACTCCCGGGCAGGGGGCAATCAGCCCCAGCATTTT
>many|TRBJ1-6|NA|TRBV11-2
CASRAILELGSPLHF
TGTGCCAGCAGGGCTATTCTTGAGCTCGGTTCACCCCTCCACTTT
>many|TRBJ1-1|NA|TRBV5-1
CASSFDGMNTEAFF
TGCGCCAGCAGCTTCGACGGTATGAACACTGAAGCTTTCTTT
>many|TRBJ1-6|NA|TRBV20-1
CSAREDRANSPLHF
TGCAGTGCTAGGGAGGACAGAGCAAATTCACCCCTCCACTTT
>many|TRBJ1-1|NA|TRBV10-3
CAISESFWGAGTEAFF
TGTGCCATCAGTGAGTCATTTTGGGGGGCTGGCACTGAAGCTTTCTTT
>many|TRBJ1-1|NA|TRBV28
CASSLPGTQNEAFF
TGTGCCAGCAGCCTACCAGGGACCCAGAATGAAGCTTTCTTT
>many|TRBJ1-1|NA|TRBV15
CATSSEMNTEAFF
TGTGCCACCAGCAGTGAAATGAACACTGAAGCTTTCTTT
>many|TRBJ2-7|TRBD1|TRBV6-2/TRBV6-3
CASSPGQNYEQYF
TGTGCCAGCAGCCCGGGACAGAACTACGAGCAGTACTTC
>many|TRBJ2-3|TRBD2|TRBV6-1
CASGGDPGTDTQYF
TGTGCCAGCGGGGGGGACCCCGGCACAGATACGCAGTATTTT
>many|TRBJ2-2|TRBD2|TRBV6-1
CASSEAAGGPGELFF
TGTGCCAGCAGTGAAGCAGCGGGGGGGCCCGGGGAGCTGTTTTTT
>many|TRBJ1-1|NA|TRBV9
CASSVEPGRRWTEAFF
TGTGCCAGCAGCGTAGAGCCAGGGAGGAGGTGGACTGAAGCTTTCTTT
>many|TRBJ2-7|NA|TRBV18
CASSPGLQTPYEQYF
TGTGCCAGCTCACCCGGACTCCAAACACCCTACGAGCAGTACTTC
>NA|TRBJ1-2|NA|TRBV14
CASSRGRGDGYTF
TGTGCCAGCAGCCGGGGGAGGGGTGATGGCTACACCTTC
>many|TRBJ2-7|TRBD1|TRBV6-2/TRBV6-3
CASRNRGRSYEQYF
TGTGCCAGCAGGAACAGGGGGAGGTCCTACGAGCAGTACTTC
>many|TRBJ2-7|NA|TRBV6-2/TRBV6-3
CASSYEQYF
TGTGCCAGCAGTTACGAGCAGTACTTC
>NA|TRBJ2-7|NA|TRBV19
CASSRGVNTYEQYF
TGTGCCAGTAGTAGAGGAGTGAACACCTACGAGCAGTACTTC
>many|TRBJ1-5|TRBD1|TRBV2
CASSADRGNQPQHF
TGTGCCAGCAGCGCCGACAGGGGCAATCAGCCCCAGCATTTT
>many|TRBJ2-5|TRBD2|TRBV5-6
CASSLRTSGGYQETQYF
TGTGCCAGCAGCCTGAGGACTAGCGGGGGGTACCAAGAGACCCAGTACTTC
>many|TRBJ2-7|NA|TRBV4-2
CASSQDHPSVEQYF
TGTGCCAGCAGCCAAGATCACCCTTCCGTCGAGCAGTACTTC